This T cell receptor beta chain was observed in a study of cytomegalovirus exposure and HLA in healthy donors. The CDR3 runs 15 residues. V lost 6 bases and J lost 0; bases outside the gene matches: 4. In germline, CDR1 is MGHDK, CDR2 SYGVNS. The PCR was carried out with 60 Vbeta primers and 13 Jbeta primers. Using immunoSEQ multiplex PCR, the repertoire was profiled, and TCRdb retains in-frame clones only, with some absent. The table lists approximately 110,000 clones, roughly 80% of them singletons. This clone showed up just a few times. The chain is built from TRBV25-1 and TRBJ2-1; 8 nucleotides match TRBD2. Sequencing used PBMCs. This TCR derives from a female donor in good health and CMV-seropositive. In DNA form, the CDR3 reads TGTGCCAGCAGGAAAACTAGCGGCTCCTACAATGAGCAGTTCTTC. Translated: CASRKTSGSYNEQFF. The entire variable domain, with the rest obtained from reference TRBV25-1 and TRBJ2-1, is as follows: EADIYQTPRYLVIGTGKKITLECSQTMGHDKMYWYQQDPGMELHLIHYSYGVNSTEKGDLSSESTVSRIRTEHFPLTLESARPSHTSQYLCASRKTSGSYNEQFFGPGTRLTVL.